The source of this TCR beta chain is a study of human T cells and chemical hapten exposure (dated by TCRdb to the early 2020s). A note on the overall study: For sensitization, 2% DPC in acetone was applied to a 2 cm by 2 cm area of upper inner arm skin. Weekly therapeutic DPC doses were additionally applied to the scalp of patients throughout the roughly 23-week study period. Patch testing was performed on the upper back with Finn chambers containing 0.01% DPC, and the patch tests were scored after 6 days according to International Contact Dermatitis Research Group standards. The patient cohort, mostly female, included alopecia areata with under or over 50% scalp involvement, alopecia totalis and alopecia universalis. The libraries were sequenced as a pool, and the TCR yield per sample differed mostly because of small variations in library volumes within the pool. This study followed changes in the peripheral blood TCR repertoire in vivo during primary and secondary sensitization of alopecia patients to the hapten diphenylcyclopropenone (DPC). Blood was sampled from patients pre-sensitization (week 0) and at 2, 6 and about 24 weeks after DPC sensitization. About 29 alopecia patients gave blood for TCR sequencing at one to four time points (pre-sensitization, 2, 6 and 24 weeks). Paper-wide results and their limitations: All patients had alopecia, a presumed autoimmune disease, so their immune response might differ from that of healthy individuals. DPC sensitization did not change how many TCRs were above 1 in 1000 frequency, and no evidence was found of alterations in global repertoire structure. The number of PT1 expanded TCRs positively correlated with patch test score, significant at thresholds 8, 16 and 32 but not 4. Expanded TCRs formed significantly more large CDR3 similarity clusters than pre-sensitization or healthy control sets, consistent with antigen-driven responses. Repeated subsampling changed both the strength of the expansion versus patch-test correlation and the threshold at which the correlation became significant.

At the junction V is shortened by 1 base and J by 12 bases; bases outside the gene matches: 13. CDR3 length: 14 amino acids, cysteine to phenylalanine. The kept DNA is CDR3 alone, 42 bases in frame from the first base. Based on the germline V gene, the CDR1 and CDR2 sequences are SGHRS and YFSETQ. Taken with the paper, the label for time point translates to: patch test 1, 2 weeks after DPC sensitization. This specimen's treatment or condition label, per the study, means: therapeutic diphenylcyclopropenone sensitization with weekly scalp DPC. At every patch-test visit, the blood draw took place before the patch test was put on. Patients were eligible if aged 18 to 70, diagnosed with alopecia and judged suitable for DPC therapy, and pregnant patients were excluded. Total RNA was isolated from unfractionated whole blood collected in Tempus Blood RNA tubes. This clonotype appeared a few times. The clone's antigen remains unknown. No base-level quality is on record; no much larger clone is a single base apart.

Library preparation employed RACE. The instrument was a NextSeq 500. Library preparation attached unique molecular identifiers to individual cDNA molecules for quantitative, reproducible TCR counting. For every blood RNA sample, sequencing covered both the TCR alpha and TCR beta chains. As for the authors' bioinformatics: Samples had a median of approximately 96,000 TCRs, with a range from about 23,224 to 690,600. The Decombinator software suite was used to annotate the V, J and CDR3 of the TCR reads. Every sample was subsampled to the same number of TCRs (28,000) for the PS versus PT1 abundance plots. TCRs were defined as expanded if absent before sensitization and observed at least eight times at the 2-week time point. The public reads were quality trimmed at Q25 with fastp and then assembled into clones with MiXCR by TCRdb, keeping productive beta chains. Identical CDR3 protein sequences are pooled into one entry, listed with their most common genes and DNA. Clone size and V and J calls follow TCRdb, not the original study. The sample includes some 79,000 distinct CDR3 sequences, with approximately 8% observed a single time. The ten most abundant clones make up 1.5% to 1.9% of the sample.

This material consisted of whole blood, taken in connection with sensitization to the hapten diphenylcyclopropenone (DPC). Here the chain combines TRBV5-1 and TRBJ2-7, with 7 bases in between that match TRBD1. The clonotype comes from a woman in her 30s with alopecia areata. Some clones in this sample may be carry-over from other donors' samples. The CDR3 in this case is CASSLIPGTAEWYF. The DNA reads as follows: TGCGCCAGCAGCTTGATTCCCGGGACAGCTGAGTGGTACTTC.